This T cell receptor (beta chain) was observed in a study of CD8 T cells in ankylosing spondylitis. The study's findings and limits: Seemingly distinctive of ankylosing spondylitis blood was a TCR beta motif formed by eight highly homologous variants. Clones that were linked to disease were CD8+ and were relatively rare in peripheral blood. Within matched ankylosing spondylitis synovial fluid, disease-linked clones were reportedly significantly enriched.

The TCR beta libraries were generated through quantitative 5'-RACE incorporating molecular barcodes. TCRdb itself ran the 5' RACE reads through MiXCR, one entry per CDR3 protein. The sample consists of about 800,000 distinct CDR3 sequences, 10% to 15% of them appearing once. This clonotype was seen a few times. As yet, its antigen is unknown. Germline CDR1 SGHTA, CDR2 FQGNSA. Trimming removed 4 bases from V and 3 bases from J, with 12 bases in between. The CDR3 is 14 residues long. What was sequenced was blood, either unsorted or a sorted T cell fraction (not recorded which). The TCR sequence derives from a male donor with ankylosing spondylitis. V and J are TRBV7-2 and TRBJ1-1, with no clear D. CDR3 loop: CASSSRREDTEAFF. For the CDR3, the DNA is TGTGCCAGCAGCTCCCGCCGGGAGGACACTGAAGCTTTCTTT.